The clone carrying this TCR beta chain was seen repeatedly, ten times or more. The source of the sample is a study of neurological immune-mediated disorders. The CDR3 totals 15 residues. V was clipped by 0 bases and J by 6 bases; unmatched bases: 8. Germline CDR1 DFQATT, CDR2 SNEGSKA (reference sequence). MiXCR, run by TCRdb on the 5' RACE reads, gives a single entry per CDR3 protein. The data show about 40,000 distinct CDR3 sequences, roughly 2.5% seen once. This TCR derives from a man in his forties or fifties with multiple sclerosis. This sequence joins TRBV20-1 and TRBJ2-1; 7 bases agree with TRBD1. Sequenced sample: PBMCs. CDR3 bases: TGCAGTGCTAGAGATCTAAGGGGGCCCAGCAATGAGCAGTTCTTC. Translated: CSARDLRGPSNEQFF.